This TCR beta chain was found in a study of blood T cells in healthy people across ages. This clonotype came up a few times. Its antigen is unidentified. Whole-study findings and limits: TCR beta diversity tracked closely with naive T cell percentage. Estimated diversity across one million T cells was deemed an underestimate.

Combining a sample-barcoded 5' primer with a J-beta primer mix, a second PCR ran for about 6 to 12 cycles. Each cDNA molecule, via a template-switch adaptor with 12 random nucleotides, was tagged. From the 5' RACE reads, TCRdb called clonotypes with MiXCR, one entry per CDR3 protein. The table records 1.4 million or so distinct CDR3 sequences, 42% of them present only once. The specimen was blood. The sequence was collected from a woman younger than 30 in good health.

CDR3 in DNA: TGTGCCAGCAGTCAAAGGGGCGATGAGCAGTACTTC. It codes for CASSQRGDEQYF. J is TRBJ2-7 and V is TRBV12-3 or TRBV12-4; perhaps TRBD1 as D (5 bases). The germline V and J ends were trimmed by 5 bases and 7 bases, with 12 bases remaining between them. The CDR3 is 12 amino acids.